The rows below give T cell receptor beta chains drawn from one sample of a study of technical replicates of blood from a few donors. The table came from immunoSEQ multiplex PCR; TCRdb's copy has only in-frame clones and leaves some out. The sample holds tens of thousands of clones; approximately 94% are singletons and the top ten take about 0.37%. The sequencing input was T cells isolated from PBMCs. Every receptor here comes from a human donor in good health. The CDR3 runs from the conserved cysteine through the conserved F or W. Fields, in order: J gene, clone size, V gene, CDR3 protein. Some rows have no size entry. The others give once, few or many, or a class for an expanded clone.

TRBJ2-7 - TRBV6-4 CASSDTKDTGPGTSGSSSYEQYF
TRBJ1-4 - TRBV29-1 CSVVSVATNEKLFF
TRBJ1-2 - TRBV7-9 CASSGEIIYGYTF
TRBJ2-3 once TRBV28 CASSRGQGRKTDTQYF
TRBJ1-5 - TRBV28 CASSFENNQPQHF
TRBJ2-1 - TRBV30 CAWTPGGAYNEQFF
TRBJ2-3 - TRBV15 CATSRDGKGGYLGDTQYF
TRBJ2-3 - TRBV4-1 CASSPPYALAPDTQYF
TRBJ1-5 - TRBV11-3 CASSLDKRLRVGGNQPQHF
TRBJ2-2 - TRBV18 CASSPSTGTGGTGELFF
TRBJ2-6 - TRBV29-1 CSVEEAEGWRSGANVLTF
TRBJ1-4 - TRBV28 CASSKTGGYEKLFF
TRBJ1-4 - TRBV28 CASSPGGIYEKLFF
TRBJ1-1 - TRBV15 CATSPNGNTEAFF
TRBJ2-7 - TRBV6-6 CASTGESYEQYF
TRBJ2-3 once TRBV9 CASSVRGQDTDTQYF
TRBJ1-5 - TRBV19 CASSIEVYSNQPQHF
TRBJ2-1 - TRBV20-1 CSAGGAAEQFF
TRBJ1-2 - TRBV7-2 CASSLGPRGSYGYTF
TRBJ2-2 once TRBV6-1 CASSYPGQGIGELFF
TRBJ2-7 - TRBV13 CASSLEPSGRAYEQYF
TRBJ1-1 - TRBV28 CASSFPGQTNTEAFF
TRBJ1-1 - TRBV7-3 CASSLTGANTEAFF
TRBJ2-1 - TRBV4-1 CASSQDQGTLSYNEQFF
TRBJ2-2 once TRBV11-3 CASSPFLIAITGELFF
TRBJ2-1 - TRBV5-6 CASSLGGEGREQFF
TRBJ1-3 - TRBV7-6 CASSYYSTGTGAGNTIYF
TRBJ1-4 - TRBV7-8 CASSLNWGRNEKLFF
TRBJ1-2 - TRBV6-5 CASGWTGDEGYTF
TRBJ2-7 - TRBV19 CASSIGAGEGAYEQYF
TRBJ1-4 - TRBV28 CASKTPGVVDEKLFF
TRBJ1-4 - TRBV6-6 CASRRNRETGEKLFF
TRBJ1-2 - TRBV7-2 CASSFSSQVSYGYTF
TRBJ2-1 - TRBV7-9 CASRFIAGVTNEQFF
TRBJ2-1 - TRBV4-1 CASSQLGLARNEQFF
TRBJ2-3 - TRBV19 CASSRRGTSGSSSTDTQYF
TRBJ2-7 - TRBV28 CASSRPSVYEQYF
TRBJ1-2 - TRBV10-2 CASSESKGQGGYGYTF
TRBJ2-7 - TRBV28 CASSRPWGQLGEQYF